One sample yielded the 27 T cell receptor beta chains listed below, sequenced in a study of T cell responses to AZD1222 COVID-19 vaccine. Clones were sequenced by immunoSEQ multiplex PCR, and TCRdb holds only the in-frame ones, with some missing. This table holds tens of thousands of clones, roughly 89% found once. Sequencing was performed on peripheral blood, taken 28 days after the second AZD1222 dose. These receptors were taken from an adult who received the AZD1222 COVID-19 vaccine.

This chain connects TRBV19 to TRBJ2-4; possible D gene TRBD1, 6 bases. CDR3 length: 16 amino acids. CDR1 is LNHDA, CDR2 SQIVND, per germline (reference sequence). V was shortened by 8 bases and J by 8 bases, with 25 bases between the two germline ends. DNA of the CDR3: TGTGCCAGTCGACTCTCACAGGGTCGTCCGAGACACATTCAGTACTTC. Protein sequence: CASRLSQGRPRHIQYF. Full variable domain (rest looked up from reference TRBV19 and TRBJ2-4): DGGITQSPKYLFRKEGQNVTLSCEQNLNHDAMYWYRQDPGQGLRLIYYSQIVNDFQKGDIAEGYSVSREKKESFPLTVTSAQKNPTAFYLCASRLSQGRPRHIQYFGAGTRLSVL.

The gene calls are TRBV2 and TRBJ1-4, with D possibly TRBD1 on 6 matching bases. The V end lost 8 bases, the J end lost 2 bases, and 12 bases lay between the germline ends. Germline V gene data show CDR1 as SNHLY and CDR2 as FYNNEI. The CDR3 is made up of 14 amino acids. The CDR3 region has the DNA TGTGCCAGCGAGCCCCAGGGGACTAATGAAAAACTGTTTTTT. The encoded protein is CASEPQGTNEKLFF.

The gene calls are TRBV5-1 and TRBJ2-7; no reliable D call. Looked up from germline, CDR1 is SGHRS and CDR2 is YFSETQ. The ends were cut back, 4 bases at V and 2 bases at J, with 7 bases in the middle. CDR3 size: 12 residues. The DNA of the CDR3 is TGCGCCAGCAGCCCCCAGACCTACGAGCAGTACTTC. It is translated as CASSPQTYEQYF.

The rearrangement uses TRBV2 and TRBJ1-1; the D gene is possibly TRBD1 (5 bases). This CDR3 contains 15 residues. Germline V gene lookup returns CDR1 SNHLY and CDR2 FYNNEI. The V gene lost 4 bases and the J gene lost 0 bases, with 12 bases spanning the gap. The CDR3 is CASSVGVPMNTEAFF. DNA for the CDR3: TGTGCCAGCAGTGTGGGGGTCCCCATGAACACTGAAGCTTTCTTT.

The chain employs TRBV6-5 and TRBJ1-6; no clear D gene. The CDR3 runs to 14 residues. V gave up 0 bases and J gave up 7 bases, with 7 bases separating them. Germline values: CDR1 MNHEY, CDR2 SVGAGI. The CDR3 DNA reads as TGTGCCAGCAGTTACTCTGTCCTCAATTCACCCCTCCACTTT. Amino acids: CASSYSVLNSPLHF.

V usage is TRBV11-1 and J usage is TRBJ1-1, with D possibly matching TRBD1 (5 bases). CDR1 and CDR2 (germline): SGHAT, FQDESV (reference sequence). CDR3 size: 15 residues. The V gene lost 5 bases and the J gene lost 0 bases, with 13 bases spanning the gap. The CDR3 here is CASSAQQALNTEAFF. DNA for the CDR3: TGTGCCAGCAGCGCTCAACAGGCCCTGAACACTGAAGCTTTCTTT.

In this sample, this clone turned up once. This chain uses TRBV5-1 with TRBJ2-1; 7 positions agree with TRBD2. V trimming: 0 bases; J trimming: 1 base; junction bases outside the gene matches: 7. The CDR3 spans 17 residues. The germline CDR1 and CDR2 sequences are SGHRS and YFSETQ. The CDR3 here is CASSLGPGLRSYNEQFF. In nucleotides, the CDR3 is TGCGCCAGCAGCTTGGGCCCGGGACTACGGTCCTACAATGAGCAGTTCTTC.

The CDR3 loop reads CASSLKAGWEPQHF. The CDR3 DNA follows: TGCGCCAGCAGCTTAAAGGCGGGATGGGAGCCCCAGCATTTT. The rearrangement uses TRBV5-1 and TRBJ1-5; D is unclear. Germline assignment: CDR1 SGHRS and CDR2 YFSETQ. This CDR3 is 14 amino acids long. V dropped 2 bases and J dropped 8 bases, with 14 bases sitting between them.

This rearrangement joins TRBV19 to TRBJ2-7, with D possibly matching TRBD2 (6 bases). In germline, CDR1 is LNHDA, CDR2 SQIVND (reference sequence). Trimming cost V 3 bases and J 12 bases, with 15 bases left between them. The CDR3 runs to 12 residues. The CDR3 region is CASSIPRGSWYF. DNA of the CDR3: TGTGCCAGTAGTATCCCACGGGGGAGCTGGTACTTC.

The rearrangement links TRBV19 to TRBJ1-4; D unclear. V lost 4 bases and J 0 bases, leaving 9 bases between the germline ends. This CDR3 has 15 amino acids. Germline V gene lookup returns CDR1 LNHDA and CDR2 SQIVND (reference sequence). CDR3 DNA sequence: TGTGCCAGTAGTACGGTAGATGCAACTAATGAAAAACTGTTTTTT. As protein: CASSTVDATNEKLFF.

This clone occurred a few times. The chain combines TRBV9 with TRBJ2-3; TRBD2 matches at 9 bases. CDR3 length: 13 amino acids. The trim removed 6 bases at V and 8 bases at J, leaving 7 bases unmatched. Germline-derived CDR1 and CDR2 are SGDLS and YYNGEE. CDR3 amino acids: CASNQRGAGTQYF. The CDR3, as DNA: TGTGCCAGCAACCAGCGGGGGGCGGGTACGCAGTATTTT.

This clone turned up a few times. The chain combines TRBV15 with TRBJ1-2; tentatively, D is TRBD1 (5 bases). This CDR3 spans 16 amino acids. The germline V gene has CDR1 LNHNV and CDR2 YYDKDF (reference sequence). Trimming removed 0 bases at V and 7 bases at J, with 18 bases between. This CDR3 is CATSRDQGGGLGGYTF. In DNA form, the CDR3 reads TGTGCCACCAGCAGAGATCAAGGCGGGGGTTTAGGTGGCTACACCTTC.

This clone is a singleton in its sample. This chain uses TRBV6-5 with TRBJ1-6; the D is unclear. Germline V gene lookup returns CDR1 MNHEY and CDR2 SVGAGI. V was cut by 9 bases and J by 7 bases, with 16 bases left in between. The CDR3 has 14 amino acids. The CDR3 bases are TGTGCCAGTAGACCGGACGGCGCAAATTCACCCCTCCACTTT. Translating gives CASRPDGANSPLHF.

The table lists this clone with a count of one. The chain joins TRBV2 to TRBJ2-7, with TRBD1 identical over 8 bases. Germline V CDR1 and CDR2: SNHLY, FYNNEI. Losses at the gene ends were 6 bases for V and 5 bases for J; bases not matched to a gene: 12. This CDR3 is 15 amino acids long. CDR3 in amino acids: CASRAVAGGMDEQYF. CDR3 in DNA: TGTGCCAGCAGAGCCGTCGCAGGGGGCATGGACGAGCAGTACTTC.

The rearrangement uses TRBV28 and TRBJ1-1, with TRBD1 identical over 8 bases. The CDR3 totals 15 residues. Germline-derived CDR1 and CDR2 are MDHEN and SYDVKM. Losses at the gene ends were 8 bases for V and 3 bases for J; bases not matched to a gene: 11. The CDR3 region has the DNA TGTGCCAGCGGCTACCCGGACAGGGTGGACACTGAAGCTTTCTTT. Amino acids: CASGYPDRVDTEAFF.

The chain couples TRBV6-5 to TRBJ2-1; tentatively, D is TRBD2 (6 bases). The CDR3 is made up of 14 amino acids. Looked up from germline, CDR1 is MNHEY and CDR2 is SVGAGI. V was trimmed by 2 bases and J by 7 bases, leaving 12 bases between them. DNA for the CDR3: TGTGCCAGCAGTTACATTGCGGGGTATAATGAGCAGTTCTTC. Its translation: CASSYIAGYNEQFF.

This chain links TRBV5-1 with TRBJ2-3; tentative D call: TRBD2 (5 bases). CDR1 SGHRS and CDR2 YFSETQ come from the germline V gene. Trimming shortened V by 3 bases and J by 5 bases, and 7 bases separated the two germline ends. This CDR3 contains 12 residues. The chain's CDR3 is CASSSEEDTQYF. DNA for the CDR3: TGCGCCAGCAGCTCGGAGGAAGATACGCAGTATTTT.

This CDR3 reads CASSKGREALSSYEQYF. The CDR3, as DNA: TGTGCCAGCAGCAAAGGTAGGGAGGCTCTTAGCTCCTACGAGCAGTACTTC. The chain recombines TRBV21-1 with TRBJ2-7; whether TRBD2, the table's D call, matches the DNA was not checked. TRBV21-1 is recorded as a pseudogene. The CDR3 runs to 17 residues.

The rearrangement joins TRBV12-3 or TRBV12-4 to TRBJ2-7; D ambiguous. This CDR3 has 13 residues. V lost 3 bases and J 1 base, leaving 7 bases between the germline ends. The CDR3: CASSFFRSYEQYF. In nucleotides, the CDR3 is TGTGCCAGCAGTTTTTTCAGGTCCTACGAGCAGTACTTC.

This clone was seen just once. V and J are TRBV7-2 and TRBJ1-1, with a tentative D call TRBD1 (5 bases). The V end was cut by 1 base, the J end by 3 bases, with 12 bases between. The CDR3 has 15 amino acids. The germline CDR1 and CDR2 sequences are SGHTA and FQGNSA. The CDR3 DNA reads TGTGCCAGCAGCTTAGTCGGGGGAAGGGACACTGAAGCTTTCTTT. Its protein product is CASSLVGGRDTEAFF.

A few counts support this clone. The chain combines TRBV6-1 with TRBJ1-6, with a tentative D call TRBD1 (5 bases). This CDR3 is 15 amino acids long. Trimming removed 0 bases at V and 8 bases at J, with 11 bases between. Germline lookup yields CDR1 MNHNS and CDR2 SASEGT. The CDR3 is CASSEARTLDSPLHF. The CDR3 nucleotides read TGTGCCAGCAGTGAAGCTAGGACACTTGATTCACCCCTCCACTTT.

The V call is TRBV9, the J call TRBJ1-2; a possible D gene is TRBD1 (5 bases). Trimming cost V 0 bases and J 7 bases, with 13 bases left between them. The CDR3 is 14 residues long. The germline gives CDR1 SGDLS, CDR2 YYNGEE. As DNA, the CDR3 is TGTGCCAGCAGCGTAGATATGGGACCGCGTGGCTACACCTTC. Encoded protein: CASSVDMGPRGYTF.

The chain employs TRBV3-1 (or the pseudogene TRBV3-2) and TRBJ1-6, with 7 bases lining up with TRBD1. The V segment lost 8 bases and the J segment 10 bases; nucleotides outside the gene matches: 5. The V gene's germline CDR1 is LGHDT and CDR2 YNNKEL (reference sequence). CDR3 length: 12 residues. The CDR3 here is CASGRGGSPLHF. DNA for the CDR3: TGTGCCAGCGGTAGAGGGGGCTCACCCCTCCACTTT.

The sample holds a few counts of this clone. The chain uses TRBV12-3 or TRBV12-4 and TRBJ2-5, with 7 bases fitting TRBD2. The V and J ends lost 5 bases and 1 base, in that order; junction bases with no gene match: 1. This CDR3 comprises 13 residues. The CDR3 sequence is CASSQRGQETQYF. The DNA of the CDR3 is TGTGCCAGCAGTCAGCGGGGCCAAGAGACCCAGTACTTC.

The chain employs TRBV7-2 and TRBJ1-2, with a tentative D call TRBD1 (6 bases). This CDR3 is built from 13 residues. Trimming took off 2 bases at V and 7 bases at J, with 11 bases between the two ends. Germline V gene lookup returns CDR1 SGHTA and CDR2 FQGNSA. CDR3 coding DNA: TGTGCCAGCAGCTTAAACAGGGATGGTGGCTACACCTTC. Protein product: CASSLNRDGGYTF.

This chain links TRBV7-6 with TRBJ2-3, with 7 positions matching TRBD1. This CDR3 is 18 amino acids long. Trimming at V came to 5 bases and at J to 0 bases, leaving 14 bases not matched to a gene. Per germline, CDR1 SGHVS and CDR2 FNYEAQ. The CDR3 loop is CASSPLSATGESTDTQYF. The CDR3 DNA sequence: TGTGCCAGCAGCCCTCTCTCGGCCACAGGGGAGAGCACAGATACGCAGTATTTT.

The V call is TRBV28, the J call TRBJ1-5; D is uncertain. CDR1 MDHEN and CDR2 SYDVKM come from the germline V gene. The CDR3 consists of 13 residues. V was cut by 3 bases and J by 4 bases, with 7 bases left in between. CDR3 nucleotides: TGTGCCAGCAGTTTCTCTGGGAATCAGCCCCAGCATTTT. Amino acid sequence: CASSFSGNQPQHF.